These 26 T cell receptor beta chains originate from one sample sequenced in a study of T cells in Graves' hyperthyroidism and ophthalmopathy. Authors of the study amplified TCR beta CDR3 regions from RNA transcripts. Researchers ran a first-round RT-PCR on the TCR CDR3 using the HTBI primer set. TCRdb recomputed calls from the multiplex PCR reads with MiXCR, one row per CDR3 protein. In the table there are around 420,000 distinct CDR3 sequences, 15% to 17% of which are singletons. The sample comprised blood. The receptors derive from a woman younger than 35 with Graves' hyperthyroidism.

This clonotype came up many times. V and J are TRBV29-1 and TRBJ2-3; 10 bases line up with TRBD1. This CDR3 comprises 14 residues. Per germline, CDR1 SQVTM and CDR2 ANQGSEA. Trimming cost V 5 bases and J 7 bases; bases outside gene matches: 9. The CDR3 sequence is CSVSGTGVRNTQYF. Here the CDR3 DNA reads TGCAGCGTTTCCGGGACAGGGGTTAGGAATACGCAGTATTTT.

This clonotype was detected ten times or more. The chain combines TRBV29-1 with TRBJ2-3; possible D gene TRBD1, 5 bases. Germline V gene sequence: CDR1 SQVTM, CDR2 ANQGSEA. Trimming shortened V by 5 bases and J by 0 bases, and 15 bases separated the two germline ends. This CDR3 has 15 amino acids. The CDR3 is CSVPSWGDSTDTQYF. DNA of the CDR3: TGCAGCGTTCCTTCGTGGGGCGATAGCACAGATACGCAGTATTTT.

The table lists this clonotype with many counts. The chain has TRBV12-3 or TRBV12-4 and TRBJ2-1; 8 positions match TRBD2. Germline trimming cut 3 bases from V and 2 bases from J; bases unmatched to any gene: 3. The CDR3 covers 15 residues. This CDR3 is CASSFSGGAYNEQFF. Here the CDR3 DNA reads TGTGCCAGCAGTTTCTCGGGGGGGGCCTACAATGAGCAGTTCTTC.

Many counts were recorded for this clonotype. V usage is TRBV9 and J usage is TRBJ2-7; 7 bases line up with TRBD2. Germline V gene lookup returns CDR1 SGDLS and CDR2 YYNGEE. V was pared by 0 bases and J by 2 bases, with 2 bases of the junction left unmatched. The CDR3 loop spans 14 amino acids. The CDR3 loop is CASSVGGGPYEQYF. Here the CDR3 DNA reads TGTGCCAGCAGCGTAGGGGGGGGACCCTACGAGCAGTACTTC.

This clonotype has a handful of counts. The genes are TRBV6-5 and TRBJ2-7; D is perhaps TRBD1 (6 bases). In germline, CDR1 is MNHEY, CDR2 SVGAGI. The CDR3 totals 16 residues. The germline V and J ends were trimmed by 0 bases and 3 bases, with 15 bases remaining between them. DNA for the CDR3: TGTGCCAGCAGTTACTCGAAGGGACAACCCCTCTACGAGCAGTACTTC. As protein: CASSYSKGQPLYEQYF.

This clonotype was found many times. The chain recombines TRBV5-1 with TRBJ2-7; D uncertain. In germline, CDR1 is SGHRS, CDR2 YFSETQ. Trimming stripped 3 bases from V and 2 bases from J, with 15 bases between. The CDR3 is 15 residues long. The DNA for the CDR3 is TGCGCCAGCAGCTACGGACCCCCTCCAACCTACGAGCAGTACTTC. It translates to CASSYGPPPTYEQYF.

This clonotype was observed at least ten times. The chain uses TRBV5-5 and TRBJ2-3, with D tentatively TRBD1 (5 bases). Germline V gene sequence: CDR1 SGHKS, CDR2 YYEKEE (reference sequence). Trimming removed 0 bases at V and 4 bases at J, with 12 bases between. The CDR3 totals 15 residues. CDR3 bases: TGTGCCAGCAGCTTGGAGGCAGGGTCAGCAGATACGCAGTATTTT. Translating it yields CASSLEAGSADTQYF.

This clonotype was detected only a few times. V usage is TRBV29-1 and J usage is TRBJ2-7, with a weak D call TRBD1 (6 bases). CDR3 length: 12 amino acids. Looked up from germline, CDR1 is SQVTM and CDR2 is ANQGSEA. V was pared by 5 bases and J by 3 bases, with 11 bases between. The CDR3 DNA sequence: TGCAGCGTTACAGGGATTCTCTACGAGCAGTACTTC. Translation gives CSVTGILYEQYF.

This clonotype was detected many times. The genes are TRBV20-1 and TRBJ2-1, with D perhaps given as TRBD1 or TRBD2 (6 bases each). The CDR3 has 15 residues. Trimming took off 0 bases at V and 7 bases at J, with 16 bases between the two ends. The germline CDR1 and CDR2 sequences are DFQATT and SNEGSKA (reference sequence). CDR3 sequence (DNA): TGCAGTGCTAGAGATCTCGGGGGCCCTAATAATGAGCAGTTCTTC. Amino acids: CSARDLGGPNNEQFF.

The sample holds many counts of this clonotype. The chain uses TRBV7-9 and TRBJ2-3, with D possibly matching TRBD1 (6 bases). The CDR3 runs 12 residues. Germline values: CDR1 SEHNR, CDR2 FQNEAQ (reference sequence). V shed 3 bases and J shed 6 bases, with 7 bases lying between them. The chain's CDR3 is CASSFQGDTQYF. CDR3 bases: TGTGCCAGCAGCTTTCAGGGGGATACGCAGTATTTT.

This clonotype has at least ten counts. This chain links TRBV18 with TRBJ1-2, with a possible D match to TRBD1 (6 bases). The CDR3 spans 15 residues. From germline, CDR1 is KGHSH and CDR2 LQKENI. Trimming took 10 bases from V and 10 from J, leaving 28 bases between them. In DNA, the CDR3 is TGTGCCACGAGAACTTACAGGGCCCCCCCATCGTTCTACACCTTC. Protein sequence: CATRTYRAPPSFYTF.

The chain recombines TRBV12-3 or TRBV12-4 with TRBJ2-7; TRBD2 aligns across 10 bases. The CDR3 runs 17 residues. V lost 5 bases and J lost 4; bases outside the gene matches: 14. The CDR3 is CASSPSGLAGALYEQYF. Written as DNA, the CDR3 is TGTGCCAGCAGTCCAAGTGGTCTAGCGGGGGCCCTTTACGAGCAGTACTTC.

This clonotype was counted many times. The CDR3 DNA reads TGTGCCTGGGGGACTAGCGGGGTAACAGATACGCAGTATTTT. It specifies CAWGTSGVTDTQYF. The V and J genes are TRBV30 and TRBJ2-3; 13 bases line up with TRBD2. The CDR3 runs 14 residues. Losses at the gene ends were 5 bases for V and 3 bases for J; bases not matched to a gene: 2. From germline, CDR1 is GTSNPN and CDR2 SVGIG (reference sequence).

The chain carries TRBV20-1 and TRBJ2-1; D ambiguous. V lost 2 bases, J lost 4 bases, and 9 bases lay in between. Looked up from germline, CDR1 is DFQATT and CDR2 is SNEGSKA (reference sequence). The CDR3 loop spans 13 amino acids. The CDR3: CSARTARYNEQFF. CDR3 bases: TGCAGTGCTAGAACAGCAAGGTACAATGAGCAGTTCTTC.

This clonotype was counted between two and nine times. The gene calls are TRBV12-3 or TRBV12-4 and TRBJ1-3; D is perhaps TRBD1 (5 bases). There are 15 residues in the CDR3. The V end lost 2 bases, the J end lost 4 bases, and 12 bases lay between the germline ends. CDR3 residues: CASSLRGGSGNTIYF. DNA for the CDR3: TGTGCCAGCAGTTTACGTGGGGGGTCCGGAAACACCATATATTTT.

This clonotype has at least ten counts. The rearrangement joins TRBV6-5 to TRBJ1-2; TRBD1 might be the D (6 bases). V was shortened by 0 bases and J by 6 bases, with 11 bases between the two germline ends. This CDR3 comprises 14 residues. CDR1 MNHEY and CDR2 SVGAGI come from the germline V gene. The DNA of the CDR3 is TGTGCCAGCAGTTACTCCTTAAACAGGGATGGCTACACCTTC. This translates into CASSYSLNRDGYTF.

This clonotype occurred many times. The chain combines TRBV12-3 or TRBV12-4 with TRBJ2-2; 8 bases map to TRBD1. The junction had 2 bases not matched to a gene; V was cut back by 10 bases and J by 1 base. The CDR3 contains 13 residues. The CDR3 nucleotides read TGTGCCACCGGGACAGGGAACACCGGGGAGCTGTTTTTT. It specifies CATGTGNTGELFF.

There are many counts of this clonotype. This chain joins TRBV15 and TRBJ2-1; 8 positions agree with TRBD2. V gave up 2 bases and J gave up 3 bases; unmatched junction bases: 12. From germline, CDR1 is LNHNV and CDR2 YYDKDF (reference sequence). CDR3 length equals 18 residues. CDR3 coding DNA: TGTGCCACCAGCAGACCGAAGGTTAAGCGGGAGTTCTACAATGAGCAGTTCTTC. This sequence encodes CATSRPKVKREFYNEQFF. Complete variable domain (other parts from reference TRBV15 and TRBJ2-1): DAMVIQNPRYQVTQFGKPVTLSCSQTLNHNVMYWYQQKSSQAPKLLFHYYDKDFNNEADTPDNFQSRRPNTSFCFLDIRSPGLGDTAMYLCATSRPKVKREFYNEQFFGPGTRLTVL.

This clonotype was seen at least ten times. The chain joins TRBV15 to TRBJ1-5; TRBD1 is a possible D gene (5 bases). Trimming cost V 5 bases and J 0 bases, with 11 bases left between them. Germline CDR1 and CDR2: LNHNV and YYDKDF (reference sequence). This CDR3 region has 15 residues. CDR3 region: CATSLKRGSNQPQHF. As DNA, the CDR3 is TGTGCCACCAGCCTTAAGAGGGGTAGCAATCAGCCCCAGCATTTT.

This clonotype was counted at least ten times. The gene calls are TRBV19 and TRBJ1-1; D is unclear. CDR1 LNHDA and CDR2 SQIVND come from the germline V gene (reference sequence). The V end lost 7 bases, the J end lost 4 bases, and 13 bases lay between the germline ends. The CDR3 extends over 13 amino acids. CDR3 protein: CASTITVATEAFF. CDR3 DNA: TGTGCCAGTACCATTACCGTGGCCACTGAAGCTTTCTTT.

This clonotype was detected many times. V and J are TRBV3-1 and TRBJ2-7, with 8 bases that match TRBD2. The CDR3 has 14 amino acids. CDR1 is LGHDT, CDR2 YNNKEL, per germline (reference sequence). Trimming took 2 bases from V and 9 from J; bases not matched to a gene: 9. This CDR3 reads CASSQYASGSAQYF. The CDR3 coding sequence is TGTGCCAGCAGCCAATATGCGAGCGGGAGTGCGCAGTACTTC.

This clonotype came up a few times. The J gene is TRBJ1-2, the V gene TRBV20-1; tentatively, D is TRBD1 (6 bases). V lost 5 bases and J lost 7, with 23 bases in between. The CDR3 totals 15 residues. CDR1 is DFQATT and CDR2 is SNEGSKA in the germline V gene (reference sequence). DNA of the CDR3: TGCAGTGCTCAATCGAACGGGGGGCCTGTTCGTGGCTACACCTTC. It encodes CSAQSNGGPVRGYTF.

V usage is TRBV6-1 and J usage is TRBJ2-1, with D possibly being TRBD2 (8 bases). The CDR3 runs to 17 residues. Per the germline V gene, CDR1 is MNHNS and CDR2 is SASEGT. The V gene lost 3 bases and the J gene lost 0 bases, with 15 bases spanning the gap. The CDR3 loop reads CASSEVAGQLSYNEQFF. The CDR3 nucleotides are TGTGCCAGCAGTGAGGTAGCGGGACAGCTCTCCTACAATGAGCAGTTCTTC.

This clonotype was seen a handful of times. This chain joins TRBV18 and TRBJ2-1; TRBD2 matches 10 bases. The V gene end was trimmed by 3 bases and the J gene end by 6 bases; junction bases not matched to a gene: 8. Per germline, CDR1 KGHSH and CDR2 LQKENI. This CDR3 has 16 amino acids. The CDR3 DNA is TGTGCCAGCTCACCCTCTAGCGGGAGTTTATCCAATGAGCAGTTCTTC. This encodes CASSPSSGSLSNEQFF.

In this sample, this clonotype turned up many times. The chain recombines TRBV12-5 with TRBJ2-1; no clear D. There are 13 residues in the CDR3. The V and J ends lost 1 base and 8 bases respectively, with 9 bases between them. Looked up from germline, CDR1 is LGHNT and CDR2 is FRNRAP. The CDR3 nucleotides read TGTGCTAGTGGTTTGGGGCAGGCGGATGAGCAGTTCTTC. It translates to CASGLGQADEQFF.

This clonotype was counted at least ten times. V and J are TRBV7-9 and TRBJ2-7, with 8 bases lining up with TRBD2. The germline CDR1 and CDR2 sequences are SEHNR and FQNEAQ (reference sequence). V was pared by 3 bases and J by 5 bases, with 9 bases of the junction left unmatched. The CDR3 runs 15 residues. DNA for the CDR3: TGTGCCAGCAGCTTCCTCACAGCGGGGGTTGACGAGCAGTACTTC. Its protein is CASSFLTAGVDEQYF.